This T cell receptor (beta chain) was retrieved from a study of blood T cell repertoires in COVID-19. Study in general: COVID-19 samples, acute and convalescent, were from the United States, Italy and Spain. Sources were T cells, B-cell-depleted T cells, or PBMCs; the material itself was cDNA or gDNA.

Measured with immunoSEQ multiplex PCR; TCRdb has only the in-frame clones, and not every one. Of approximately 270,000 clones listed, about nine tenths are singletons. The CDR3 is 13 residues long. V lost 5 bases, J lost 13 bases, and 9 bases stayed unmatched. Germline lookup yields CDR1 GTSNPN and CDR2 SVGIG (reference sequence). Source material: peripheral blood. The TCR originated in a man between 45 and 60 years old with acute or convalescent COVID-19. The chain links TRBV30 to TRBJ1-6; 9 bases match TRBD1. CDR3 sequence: CAWEPGQGPPLHF. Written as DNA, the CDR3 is TGTGCCTGGGAACCGGGACAGGGACCCCCCCTCCACTTT.